Listed here are 6 T cell receptor beta chains from one sample, sequenced in a study of T cells after yellow fever vaccination. In TCRdb, the 5' RACE reads were re-called with MiXCR into one record per CDR3 protein. The data hold approximately 300,000 distinct CDR3 sequences, with roughly 10% observed a single time. The sample here was CD4+ T cells sorted from PBMCs, taken 45 days after the yellow fever booster vaccination. All receptors derive from a man younger than 30 who received the YFV17D yellow fever vaccine.

The chain links TRBV7-9 to TRBJ2-1; D may be TRBD2 (7 bases). Germline CDR1 and CDR2: SEHNR and FQNEAQ (reference sequence). Deletions cut 3 bases from V and 8 bases from J, with 11 bases between. The CDR3 runs to 13 residues. The CDR3 region is CASSFRRGHEQFF. The CDR3 region has the DNA TGTGCCAGCAGCTTTCGGCGGGGGCATGAGCAGTTCTTC. The variable domain in full, with the rest retrieved from reference TRBV7-9 and TRBJ2-1, is DTGVSQNPRHKITKRGQNVTFRCDPISEHNRLYWYRQTLGQGPEFLTYFQNEAQLEKSRLLSDRFSAERPKGSFSTLEIQRTEQGDSAMYLCASSFRRGHEQFFGPGTRLTVL.

The chain links TRBV6-6 to TRBJ2-7; D perhaps matches TRBD2 (6 bases). V was trimmed by 2 bases and J by 0 bases, leaving 11 bases between them. Germline CDR1 is MNHNY and CDR2 is SVGAGI (reference sequence). The CDR3 has 15 amino acids. This CDR3 reads CASSYERASSYEQYF. Here the CDR3 DNA reads TGTGCCAGCAGTTACGAGCGGGCCAGCTCCTACGAGCAGTACTTC.

In its sample, this clonotype was seen a few times. J is TRBJ1-2 and V is TRBV7-2, with D unclear. Deletions cut 4 bases from V and 2 bases from J, with 14 bases between. The CDR3 sequence is 15 residues long. The germline CDR1 and CDR2 sequences are SGHTA and FQGNSA. The CDR3 reads CASSSPAVSNYGYTF. The DNA for the CDR3 is TGTGCCAGCAGCTCCCCAGCAGTAAGCAACTATGGCTACACCTTC.

This clonotype was seen more than once but under ten times. The gene calls are TRBV19 and TRBJ1-5; 8 bases map to TRBD1. CDR1 and CDR2 (germline): LNHDA, SQIVND (reference sequence). CDR3 size: 14 residues. V dropped 4 bases and J dropped 2; count of bases not matched to a gene: 1. CDR3 in DNA: TGTGCCAGTAGTAGGGGACAGGGCAATCAGCCCCAGCATTTT. Translating gives CASSRGQGNQPQHF. The complete variable domain, with remaining parts taken from reference TRBV19 and TRBJ1-5, reads DGGITQSPKYLFRKEGQNVTLSCEQNLNHDAMYWYRQDPGQGLRLIYYSQIVNDFQKGDIAEGYSVSREKKESFPLTVTSAQKNPTAFYLCASSRGQGNQPQHFGDGTRLSIL.

This clonotype was detected a few times. The chain has TRBV7-3 and TRBJ1-5; 10 bases match TRBD1. CDR3 length: 15 residues. Per germline, CDR1 SGHTA and CDR2 FQGTGA. The CDR3 protein is CALGGQGYSNQPQHF. The CDR3 DNA reads as TGTGCACTAGGGGGACAGGGGTATAGCAATCAGCCCCAGCATTTT.

This clonotype was seen ten or more times. This rearrangement joins TRBV5-5 to TRBJ1-5; 7 bases line up with TRBD1. This CDR3 has 13 amino acids. Germline V gene data show CDR1 as SGHKS and CDR2 as YYEKEE (reference sequence). V was clipped by 2 bases and J by 11 bases; unmatched bases: 7. DNA for the CDR3: TGTGCCAGCAGCTTTGAGTCCGGGACAGCCCAGCATTTT. It specifies CASSFESGTAQHF.